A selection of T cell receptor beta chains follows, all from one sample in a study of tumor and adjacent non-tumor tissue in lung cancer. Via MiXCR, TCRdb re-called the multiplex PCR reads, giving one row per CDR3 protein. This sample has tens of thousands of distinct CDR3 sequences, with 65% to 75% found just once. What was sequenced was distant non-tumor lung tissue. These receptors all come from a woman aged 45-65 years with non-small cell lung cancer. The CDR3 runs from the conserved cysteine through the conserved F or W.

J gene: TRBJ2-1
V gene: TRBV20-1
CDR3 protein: CNATGLGSSYNEQFF

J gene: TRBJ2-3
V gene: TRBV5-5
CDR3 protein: CASSLELAGGRDTHYF

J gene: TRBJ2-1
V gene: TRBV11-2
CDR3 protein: CASSLIGKAGKQFF

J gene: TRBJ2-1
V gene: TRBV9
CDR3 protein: CASSADPSQEQFF

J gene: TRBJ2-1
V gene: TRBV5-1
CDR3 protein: CASSLGQGGNEQFF

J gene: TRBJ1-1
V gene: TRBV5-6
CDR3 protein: CASSTEGGKNTEAFF

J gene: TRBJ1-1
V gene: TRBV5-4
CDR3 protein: CVSSMAAGRGGNTEAFF

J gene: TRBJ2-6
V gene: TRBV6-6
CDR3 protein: CASTREAYCGANVLTF

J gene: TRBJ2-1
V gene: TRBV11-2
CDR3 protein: CTSSFKSHNEQFF

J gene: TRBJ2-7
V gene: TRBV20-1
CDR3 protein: CSASRDGGGRQYF

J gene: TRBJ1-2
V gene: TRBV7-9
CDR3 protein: CTSSPAWSGGYTF

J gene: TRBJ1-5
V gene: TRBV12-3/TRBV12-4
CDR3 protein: CASSLDGIDQPQYF

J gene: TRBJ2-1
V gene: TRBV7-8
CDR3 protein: CASSLVRQGAASYNEQFF

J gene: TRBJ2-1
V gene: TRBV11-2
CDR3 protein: CPAAYGRVRLAAPSYNEQFF

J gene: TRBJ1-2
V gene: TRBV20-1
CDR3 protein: CRARLNYGHIF

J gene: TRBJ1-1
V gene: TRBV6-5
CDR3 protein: CASSSREGGKTEAFF

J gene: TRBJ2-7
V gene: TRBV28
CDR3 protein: CASSLCFCLTACEQYF

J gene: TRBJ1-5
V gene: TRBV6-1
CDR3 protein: CASSNNSQPQHF

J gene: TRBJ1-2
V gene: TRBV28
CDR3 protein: CASNDDGPRDYGYTF

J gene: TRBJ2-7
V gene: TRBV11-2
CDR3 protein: CASSLGEDMEQYF

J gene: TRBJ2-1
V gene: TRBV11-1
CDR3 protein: CASTNDNGQFF

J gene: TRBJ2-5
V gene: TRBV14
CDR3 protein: CASSRRTSETQYF

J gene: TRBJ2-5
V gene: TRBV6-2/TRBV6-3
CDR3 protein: CASSPSDKTQYF

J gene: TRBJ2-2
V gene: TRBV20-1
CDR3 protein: CSVRTAGISGELFF

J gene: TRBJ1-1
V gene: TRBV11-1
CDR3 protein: CASSFKELNTEAIF

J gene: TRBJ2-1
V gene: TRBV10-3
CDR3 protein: CAIRDPTRGNVQFF

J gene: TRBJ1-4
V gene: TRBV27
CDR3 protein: CASRRLGQPSEKLFF

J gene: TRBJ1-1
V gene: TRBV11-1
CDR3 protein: CASILKELNTEAFF

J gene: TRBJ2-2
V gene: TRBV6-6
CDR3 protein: CASSVPMGRGDLFF

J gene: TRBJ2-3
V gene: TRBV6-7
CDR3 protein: CASNPNYPLDTQYF

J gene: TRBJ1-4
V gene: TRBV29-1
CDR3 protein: CSVEDVRANEKLFF

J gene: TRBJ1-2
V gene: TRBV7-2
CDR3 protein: CASSPGQENYGYTF

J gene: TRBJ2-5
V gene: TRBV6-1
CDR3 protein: CASSGPPGHPRETQYF

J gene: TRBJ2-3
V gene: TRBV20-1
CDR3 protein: CSARRTSGTDTQYF

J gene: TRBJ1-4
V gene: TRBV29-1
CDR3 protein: CSVLDEDGEKLVF

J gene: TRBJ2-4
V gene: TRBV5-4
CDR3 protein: CASRDAGGSDIQYF

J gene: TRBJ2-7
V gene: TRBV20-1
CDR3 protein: CSARPMDRGNEQHF

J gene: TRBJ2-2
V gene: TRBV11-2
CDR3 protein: CASTFLTGGFNTGELFF

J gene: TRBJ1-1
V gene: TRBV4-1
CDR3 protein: CARSQYRYRANTEAIF

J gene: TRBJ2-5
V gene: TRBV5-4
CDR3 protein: CASSLDWGETQYF